This TCR beta chain was profiled in a study of blood T cell repertoires in COVID-19. Background on the study: Italy, Spain and the United States were the sources of the convalescent and acute COVID-19 samples. Sources were T cells, B-cell-depleted T cells, or PBMCs; the material itself was cDNA or gDNA.

From germline, CDR1 is MGHRA and CDR2 YSYEKL. This CDR3 spans 14 amino acids. Trimming left V 10 bases short and J 1 base short, with 14 bases between. In the source study's methods: Estimated nucleated cell counts came from reference gene primer amplification. Libraries were prepared by immunoSEQ multiplex PCR; TCRdb keeps only in-frame clonotypes and omits some of them. V, J and clone size derive from that table, while D and trimming were established from the DNA sequence. Among 200,000 to 250,000 clones listed, around 90% were seen once. The chain combines TRBV4-1 with TRBJ1-5; tentatively, D is TRBD1 (5 bases). Sequences were obtained from peripheral blood. The receptor comes from a man between 60 and 70 years old who had recovered from COVID-19. The CDR3 DNA sequence: TGCGCCAACTTTTCAGGGATGAGCAATCAGCCCCAGCATTTT. Translation gives CANFSGMSNQPQHF.